The 27 T cell receptor beta chains in this list originate from one sample, sequenced in a study of CD8 T cells in Susac syndrome. An amount of RNA that ranged from about 0.45 to 1 ug was reverse transcribed with random hexamers. One entry per CDR3 protein, called by TCRdb with MiXCR from the immunoSEQ multiplex PCR reads. In the table there are about 110,000 distinct CDR3 sequences, roughly 97% of which are singletons. The sequencing input was CD4+ T cells from PBMCs. The receptors shown here come from a human donor in good health.

The gene calls are TRBV12-3 or TRBV12-4 and TRBJ2-4, with D perhaps TRBD1 (6 bases). V was clipped by 3 bases and J by 4 bases, with 19 bases between them. This CDR3 region has 17 residues. Here the CDR3 reads CASSLFRTARGKNIQYF. The DNA for the CDR3 is TGTGCCAGCAGTTTGTTCCGGACAGCTCGTGGGAAAAACATTCAGTACTTC.

The rearrangement uses TRBV6-5 and TRBJ1-5; D is possibly TRBD1 (5 bases). CDR3 length: 17 amino acids. The V end lost 0 bases, the J end lost 0 bases, and 12 bases lay between the germline ends. The V gene's germline CDR1 is MNHEY and CDR2 SVGAGI. The CDR3 DNA is TGTGCCAGCAGTTACTCTGACAGACCGGATAGCAATCAGCCCCAGCATTTT. Its translation is CASSYSDRPDSNQPQHF.

The chain recombines TRBV2 with TRBJ1-6; D gene unclear. V lost 8 bases and J lost 7, with 18 bases in between. The CDR3 has 15 amino acids. Per germline, CDR1 SNHLY and CDR2 FYNNEI. Here the CDR3 DNA reads TGTGCCAGCGGTCGTCTTCGGGAAAGCAATTCACCCCTCCACTTT. This translates into CASGRLRESNSPLHF.

The J gene is TRBJ1-2, the V gene TRBV29-1; a weak D match, TRBD1 (5 bases). The V gene lost 3 bases and the J gene lost 6 bases, with 14 bases spanning the gap. Germline V gives CDR1 SQVTM, CDR2 ANQGSEA. The CDR3 runs 13 residues. In nucleotides, the CDR3 is TGCAGCGTTGATATGTGGGCAGGGAATGGCTACACCTTC. Protein: CSVDMWAGNGYTF.

CDR3 in DNA: TGTGCCAGCAGCAGACGACTCGGAGCTAGCGGGGGGGCGGATCAGCAGTACTTC. This gives the protein CASSRRLGASGGADQQYF. The chain employs TRBV3-1 and TRBJ2-7; 12 bases map to TRBD2. Germline assignment: CDR1 LGHDT and CDR2 YNNKEL (reference sequence). Trimming took 5 bases from V and 8 from J; bases not matched to a gene: 19. The CDR3 has 18 amino acids.

The chain carries TRBV2 and TRBJ1-6; a weak D match, TRBD1 (5 bases). Trimming shortened V by 8 bases and J by 7 bases, and 9 bases separated the two germline ends. CDR1 SNHLY and CDR2 FYNNEI come from the germline V gene. The CDR3 is 12 amino acids. The DNA for the CDR3 is TGTGCCAGCGGACAACCAAATTCACCCCTCCACTTT. Its protein product is CASGQPNSPLHF.

The chain combines TRBV24-1 with TRBJ2-3; TRBD1 matches at 8 bases. The CDR3 length is 14 residues. Germline lookup yields CDR1 KGHDR and CDR2 SFDVKD. With 5 bases clipped from V and 5 bases from J, the junction kept 5 bases outside the gene matches. The CDR3 loop is CATSGAGGIDTQYF. Written as DNA, the CDR3 is TGTGCCACCAGTGGGGCAGGGGGCATAGATACGCAGTATTTT.

V usage is TRBV5-1 and J usage is TRBJ2-6, with D tentatively TRBD1 or TRBD2 (5 bases each). Per the germline V gene, CDR1 is SGHRS and CDR2 is YFSETQ. The CDR3 is 15 amino acids. Between the trimmed V and J ends, which lost 4 bases and 3 bases, there was a span of 11 bases. CDR3 sequence reads: CASSVLRGGANVLTF. CDR3 sequence (DNA): TGCGCCAGCAGCGTCCTGAGGGGTGGGGCCAACGTCCTGACTTTC.

The chain uses TRBV7-9 and TRBJ2-5; 10 bases map to TRBD2. The CDR3 runs 15 residues. The germline CDR1 and CDR2 sequences are SEHNR and FQNEAQ (reference sequence). V shed 3 bases and J 5 bases; nucleotides not matched to a gene: 6. The CDR3 sequence is CASSFSGGARETQYF. Here the CDR3 DNA reads TGTGCCAGCAGCTTCAGCGGGGGGGCCAGGGAGACCCAGTACTTC. Using reference TRBV7-9 and TRBJ2-5 for the parts outside the CDR3, the full variable domain is DTGVSQNPRHKITKRGQNVTFRCDPISEHNRLYWYRQTLGQGPEFLTYFQNEAQLEKSRLLSDRFSAERPKGSFSTLEIQRTEQGDSAMYLCASSFSGGARETQYFGPGTRLLVL.

The rearrangement links TRBV29-1 to TRBJ2-5; 7 bases map to TRBD2. The V gene's germline CDR1 is SQVTM and CDR2 ANQGSEA. The CDR3 has 12 amino acids. Trimming removed 8 bases from V and 6 bases from J; junction bases left unmatched: 9. The CDR3 reads CSSRGEGKTQYF. The CDR3 coding sequence is TGCAGCTCACGCGGGGAGGGGAAGACCCAGTACTTC.

The rearrangement links TRBV2 to TRBJ2-4; tentatively, D is TRBD1 (6 bases). The V end was cut by 7 bases, the J end by 0 bases, with 19 bases between. This CDR3 has 17 amino acids. Germline V lookup: CDR1 SNHLY, CDR2 FYNNEI. The CDR3 nucleotides are TGTGCCAGCACCTTGAACAGGGCAGCCCTAGCCAAAAACATTCAGTACTTC. This sequence encodes CASTLNRAALAKNIQYF.

V usage is TRBV4-2 and J usage is TRBJ2-7; 12 bases fit TRBD1. The V and J ends lost 4 bases and 3 bases, in that order; junction bases with no gene match: 7. This CDR3 region has 16 residues. The germline V gene encodes CDR1 LGHNA and CDR2 YNFKEQ. CDR3 nucleotide sequence: TGTGCCAGCAGCCGCGGCGGGACAGGGGGCTACTACGAGCAGTACTTC. Residues: CASSRGGTGGYYEQYF.

J is TRBJ2-7 and V is TRBV3-1; TRBD1 aligns across 9 bases. The length of the CDR3 is 15 residues. Germline V CDR1 and CDR2: LGHDT, YNNKEL (reference sequence). With V trimmed by 4 bases and J by 6 bases, 10 bases remained unmatched. As DNA, the CDR3 is TGTGCCAGCAGCCCCAGCCGGGACAGGGTGAGCGAGCAGTACTTC. Its protein product is CASSPSRDRVSEQYF.

The V and J genes are TRBV12-3 or TRBV12-4 and TRBJ2-2; 12 bases fit TRBD2. This CDR3 region has 16 residues. Trimming took 7 bases from V and 7 from J; bases not matched to a gene: 10. CDR3 loop: CASISEGLAGIGELFF. CDR3 coding DNA: TGTGCCAGCATCTCCGAAGGACTAGCGGGGATCGGGGAGCTGTTTTTT.

V usage is TRBV6-4 and J usage is TRBJ2-3; D unclear. The CDR3 length is 14 residues. The germline gives CDR1 MRHNA, CDR2 SNTAGT. V lost 5 bases, J lost 0 bases, and 9 bases lay in between. Written as DNA, the CDR3 is TGTGCCAGCAGTACTACTCCCAGCACAGATACGCAGTATTTT. Residues: CASSTTPSTDTQYF.

V usage is TRBV4-1 and J usage is TRBJ2-1; D perhaps matches TRBD2 (5 bases). Trimming pared 2 bases from V and 1 base from J, leaving 12 bases between. The CDR3 has 16 amino acids. Per germline, CDR1 MGHRA and CDR2 YSYEKL. DNA for the CDR3: TGCGCCAGCAGCCAACCCGTGAGAGGGTCCTACAATGAGCAGTTCTTC. Protein: CASSQPVRGSYNEQFF.

The chain combines TRBV12-3 or TRBV12-4 with TRBJ2-5, with D perhaps matching TRBD1 or TRBD2 (5 bases each). This CDR3 region has 15 residues. V lost 6 bases to trimming and J lost 4 bases, with 18 bases between them. Written as DNA, the CDR3 is TGTGCCAGCAGCCGTAACAGCGGCCAGGGAGAGACCCAGTACTTC. The encoded protein is CASSRNSGQGETQYF.

The chain couples TRBV24-1 to TRBJ2-3; tentatively, D is TRBD1 (5 bases). CDR1 is KGHDR and CDR2 is SFDVKD in the germline V gene. This CDR3 contains 13 residues. Trimming left V 9 bases short and J 0 bases short, with 9 bases between. The CDR3 spells CATGAPSTDTQYF. For the CDR3, the DNA is TGTGCCACCGGGGCACCAAGCACAGATACGCAGTATTTT.

CDR3 coding DNA: TGTGCCAGCAGTTATCGAAAGGGACAGCCCTACAATGAGCAGTTCTTC. It encodes CASSYRKGQPYNEQFF. The chain has TRBV6-2 or TRBV6-3 and TRBJ2-1, with 7 bases fitting TRBD1. After removal of 3 bases from V and 2 bases from J, the junction contained 7 bases not matched to a gene. Germline V gene lookup returns CDR1 MNHEY and CDR2 SVGEGT. The CDR3 length is 16 residues.

J is TRBJ1-5 and V is TRBV6-2 or TRBV6-3; D ambiguous. Germline CDR1 reads MNHEY; CDR2 reads SVGEGT. Trimming left V 5 bases short and J 2 bases short, with 10 bases between. The CDR3 sequence is 14 residues long. CDR3 residues: CASSRGNGNQPQHF. DNA for the CDR3: TGTGCCAGCAGTCGGGGTAACGGCAATCAGCCCCAGCATTTT.

This chain links TRBV4-1 with TRBJ2-3; TRBD1 or TRBD2 may be the D gene (5 bases each). Germline values: CDR1 MGHRA, CDR2 YSYEKL. The CDR3 is 15 residues long. V was pared by 0 bases and J by 4 bases, with 11 bases between. The CDR3 nucleotides are TGCGCCAGCAGCCAAGATGACCGAGGGGCAGATACGCAGTATTTT. Its protein is CASSQDDRGADTQYF.

The chain joins TRBV4-3 to TRBJ2-7, with D possibly matching TRBD1 (6 bases). This CDR3 comprises 13 residues. Trimming stripped 3 bases from V and 5 bases from J, with 11 bases between. The V gene's germline CDR1 is LGHNA and CDR2 YSLEER. The CDR3 bases are TGCGCCAGCAGCCAGAAACAGGGCCACGAGCAGTACTTC. Its protein product is CASSQKQGHEQYF.

The chain is built from TRBV7-9 and TRBJ2-7; 8 nucleotides line up with TRBD1. CDR1 is SEHNR, CDR2 FQNEAQ, per germline (reference sequence). V gave up 5 bases and J gave up 4 bases; unmatched junction bases: 13. The CDR3 length is 16 residues. CDR3 residues: CASSNYRTGTVYEQYF. The CDR3 DNA reads as TGTGCCAGCAGCAACTATCGGACAGGGACCGTTTACGAGCAGTACTTC.

V usage is TRBV5-6 and J usage is TRBJ1-1; maybe TRBD1 (5 bases). V lost 1 base, J lost 4 bases, and 11 bases lay in between. The CDR3 loop spans 14 amino acids. The germline V gene has CDR1 SGHDT and CDR2 YYEEEE. The CDR3, as DNA: TGTGCCAGCAGCTTGCTGGGGCACGGCACTGAAGCTTTCTTT. Residues: CASSLLGHGTEAFF.

The chain combines TRBV24-1 with TRBJ2-5; possibly TRBD2 for D (6 bases). The CDR3 runs 14 residues. Germline lookup yields CDR1 KGHDR and CDR2 SFDVKD. Trimming took off 5 bases at V and 7 bases at J, with 16 bases between the two ends. CDR3: CATSAGGPRGTQYF. CDR3 nucleotide sequence: TGTGCCACCAGTGCCGGGGGTCCAAGGGGGACCCAGTACTTC.

The CDR3, as DNA: TGTGCCAGCAGCCCCGCACAGGGGATGAGGACTGAAGCTTTCTTT. Its translation is CASSPAQGMRTEAFF. J is TRBJ1-1 and V is TRBV12-3 or TRBV12-4; 7 positions match TRBD1. Germline trimming cut 6 bases from V and 5 bases from J; bases unmatched to any gene: 12. The CDR3 has 15 amino acids.

The V call is TRBV3-1, the J call TRBJ1-1; D is uncertain. Trimming shortened V by 5 bases and J by 2 bases, and 9 bases separated the two germline ends. CDR3 length equals 13 residues. Germline V gene sequence: CDR1 LGHDT, CDR2 YNNKEL (reference sequence). CDR3 region: CASSTRRNTEAFF. The CDR3 region has the DNA TGTGCCAGCAGCACCCGAAGAAACACTGAAGCTTTCTTT.